This T cell receptor (beta chain) was captured by sequencing in a study of neoadjuvant nivolumab and ipilimumab in lung cancer. Study findings and constraints: From pretherapy to surgery, tumor richness and clonality rose with dual therapy. Only a small number of samples underwent TCR sequencing.

The CDR3 runs 18 residues. The V gene lost 7 bases and the J gene lost 0 bases, with 19 bases spanning the gap. The germline V gene encodes CDR1 SEHNR and CDR2 FQNEAQ (reference sequence). The data were produced by immunoSEQ multiplex PCR, yet TCRdb's version contains in-frame clones alone and is incomplete. Of about 20,000 clones in the sample, roughly 76% were seen once. Worth noting for this clone: Its target is unknown.

The sample here was tumor tissue, taken after neoadjuvant nivolumab, alone or with ipilimumab, at or shortly before surgery. This TCR was recovered from an adult with non-small cell lung cancer. The chain couples TRBV7-9 to TRBJ2-6, with D hard to call. CDR3 loop: CASNPNWLPSSGANVLTF. In DNA, the CDR3 is TGTGCCAGCAATCCAAATTGGCTCCCCAGCTCTGGGGCCAACGTCCTGACTTTC.